Listed here is a single T cell receptor (beta chain). This record belongs to a study of blood T cells in healthy people across ages. Trimming stripped 2 bases from V and 4 bases from J, with 11 bases between. CDR3 length: 15 amino acids. Per the germline V gene, CDR1 is MNHEY and CDR2 is SMNVEV (reference sequence). Next came a second PCR, run for roughly 7 to 12 cycles, which used a sample-barcoded 5' primer along with a J-beta primer mix. Individual samples furnished no less than 3 million CDR3-containing paired-end reads apiece. Via MiXCR, TCRdb re-called the 5' RACE reads, giving one row per CDR3 protein. The data hold about 1.4 million distinct CDR3 sequences, with roughly 64% observed a single time.

The clonotype comes from a man between 18 and 35 years old in good health. The material sequenced was blood. V usage is TRBV27 and J usage is TRBJ2-2; perhaps TRBD2 as D (5 bases). The CDR3 loop reads CASSLGSETTGELFF. The CDR3 DNA is TGTGCCAGCAGTTTAGGGAGTGAAACCACCGGGGAGCTGTTTTTT.